These 10 T cell receptor beta chains were sequenced from one sample in a study of T cells after yellow fever vaccination. TCRdb re-called the 5' RACE reads with MiXCR, one entry per CDR3 protein. The table has some 320,000 distinct CDR3 sequences, about 11% seen once. Sequences were derived from CD4+ T cells sorted from PBMCs, sampled 45 days after the yellow fever booster vaccination. These receptor sequences come from a man in his late teens or twenties who received the YFV17D yellow fever vaccine.

This chain uses TRBV12-3 or TRBV12-4 with TRBJ1-2; D not resolved. Trimming took 3 bases from V and 7 from J, leaving 9 bases between them. This CDR3 comprises 12 residues. CDR3 in DNA: TGTGCCAGCAGTTTGTTGGGATCTGGCTACACCTTC. Its translation: CASSLLGSGYTF.

In its sample, this clonotype was seen once. This chain links TRBV5-1 with TRBJ1-2; no reliable D call. Germline assignment: CDR1 SGHRS and CDR2 YFSETQ. CDR3 size: 13 residues. V lost 0 bases and J 8 bases, leaving 11 bases between the germline ends. The CDR3 DNA reads TGCGCCAGCAGCTTGGTGACTGAAGGCGGCTACACCTTC. This translates into CASSLVTEGGYTF.

This clonotype was recorded at least ten times. V is TRBV5-1 and J is TRBJ2-6; D gene unclear. Trimming removed 5 bases from V and 0 bases from J, with 6 bases in between. The CDR3 totals 14 residues. The germline V gene has CDR1 SGHRS and CDR2 YFSETQ. As DNA, the CDR3 is TGCGCCAGCAGGGATTCCTCTGGGGCCAACGTCCTGACTTTC. Amino acid sequence: CASRDSSGANVLTF.

This clonotype was recorded a few times. The genes are TRBV12-3 or TRBV12-4 and TRBJ2-5; 7 nucleotides align to TRBD1. V shed 8 bases and J 4 bases; nucleotides not matched to a gene: 7. This CDR3 spans 13 amino acids. CDR3 nucleotides: TGTGCCAGCGGCCTCAGGGGGTCAGAGACCCAGTACTTC. Translated, it gives CASGLRGSETQYF.

The table lists this clonotype with a few counts. The chain has TRBV7-2 and TRBJ2-7, with 12 positions matching TRBD2. CDR1 and CDR2 (germline): SGHTA, FQGNSA. The V gene end was trimmed by 4 bases and the J gene end by 2 bases; junction bases not matched to a gene: 15. This CDR3 has 19 amino acids. CDR3 sequence (DNA): TGTGCCAGCAGCTCGACCCATCCGGGACTAGCGGGTCTGACCTACGAGCAGTACTTC. Translated, it gives CASSSTHPGLAGLTYEQYF.

V is TRBV20-1 and J is TRBJ1-6; TRBD1 is a possible D gene (6 bases). Germline V gene data show CDR1 as DFQATT and CDR2 as SNEGSKA (reference sequence). V gave up 5 bases and J gave up 7 bases, with 24 bases separating them. The CDR3 has 17 residues. In DNA form, the CDR3 reads TGCAGTGCTGGGAGGGACCGGGGGCTATCGGGGAATTCACCCCTCCACTTT. Translating it yields CSAGRDRGLSGNSPLHF.

The chain employs TRBV2 and TRBJ1-2, with TRBD1 as a possible D gene (5 bases). The V end was cut by 6 bases, the J end by 5 bases, with 16 bases between. The CDR3 is 14 residues long. Germline V lookup: CDR1 SNHLY, CDR2 FYNNEI. CDR3 loop: CASSGQPEGYGYTF. CDR3 nucleotides: TGTGCCAGCAGCGGGCAACCAGAGGGGTATGGCTACACCTTC.

The V call is TRBV6-5, the J call TRBJ1-2; 8 nucleotides line up with TRBD1. V gave up 0 bases and J gave up 5 bases; unmatched junction bases: 11. From germline, CDR1 is MNHEY and CDR2 SVGAGI. The CDR3 length is 17 residues. The CDR3 reads CASSYSIWTGRAYGYTF. As DNA, the CDR3 is TGTGCCAGCAGTTACTCCATCTGGACAGGGAGAGCGTATGGCTACACCTTC.

This clonotype came up a few times. The gene calls are TRBV19 and TRBJ2-3; 9 nucleotides align to TRBD1. The CDR3 is made up of 14 amino acids. V shed 6 bases, J shed 3 bases, and the junction held 4 bases outside the gene matches. Germline CDR1 LNHDA, CDR2 SQIVND (reference sequence). Written as DNA, the CDR3 is TGTGCCAGTAGCACAGGGGGCGTTACAGATACGCAGTATTTT. Encoded protein: CASSTGGVTDTQYF. The variable domain in full, with the rest retrieved from reference TRBV19 and TRBJ2-3, is DGGITQSPKYLFRKEGQNVTLSCEQNLNHDAMYWYRQDPGQGLRLIYYSQIVNDFQKGDIAEGYSVSREKKESFPLTVTSAQKNPTAFYLCASSTGGVTDTQYFGPGTRLTVL.

This clonotype was counted at least ten times. The V gene is TRBV14, the J gene TRBJ2-1; 8 bases agree with TRBD2. From germline, CDR1 is SGHDN and CDR2 FVKESK. Trimming at V came to 4 bases and at J to 8 bases, leaving 7 bases not matched to a gene. The CDR3 is made up of 14 amino acids. CDR3 nucleotides: TGTGCCAGCAGCCCGCAGCGGGGGATCGATGAGCAGTTCTTC. Its translation is CASSPQRGIDEQFF.